This T cell receptor beta chain came from a study of Graves' ophthalmopathy and Graves' hyperthyroidism. The CDR3 is 14 amino acids. With V trimmed by 7 bases and J by 6 bases, 11 bases remained unmatched. Per germline, CDR1 MNHNS and CDR2 SASEGT. Amplified TCR beta CDR3 regions were obtained using RNA transcripts as template. In the first round, RT-PCR was carried out with HTBI primers, and a multiplex PCR formed the second round. Using its own MiXCR run on the multiplex PCR reads, TCRdb lists one record per CDR3 protein. Found here are about 400,000 distinct CDR3 sequences, approximately 20% of them singletons; the top ten hold roughly 1.4%. The sample holds many counts of this clonotype.

V is TRBV6-1 and J is TRBJ2-5; TRBD2 aligns across 7 bases. This clonotype was obtained from a woman in her late teens or twenties with Graves' ophthalmopathy. The sample comprised peripheral blood. The CDR3 region has the DNA TGTGCCAGCACAACGCCGAGGGACTACCAGACCCAGTACTTC. Amino acid sequence: CASTTPRDYQTQYF.